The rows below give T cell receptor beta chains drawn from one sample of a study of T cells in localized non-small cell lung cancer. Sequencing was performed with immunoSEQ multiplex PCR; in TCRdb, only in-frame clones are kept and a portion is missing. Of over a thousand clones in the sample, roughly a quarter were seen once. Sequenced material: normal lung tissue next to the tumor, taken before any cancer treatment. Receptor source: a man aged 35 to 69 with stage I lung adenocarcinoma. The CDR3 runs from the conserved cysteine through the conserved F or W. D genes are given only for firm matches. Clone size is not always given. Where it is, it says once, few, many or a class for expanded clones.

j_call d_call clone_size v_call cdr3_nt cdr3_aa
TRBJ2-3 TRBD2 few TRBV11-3 TGTGCCAGCAGCTTAAGCGGGGGGAGGACAGATACGCAGTATTTT CASSLSGGRTDTQYF
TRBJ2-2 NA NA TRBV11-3 TGTGCCAGCAGCTTGGGGACTCTGAACACCGGGGAGCTGTTTTTT CASSLGTLNTGELFF
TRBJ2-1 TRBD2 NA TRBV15 TGTGCCACCAGCAGACTAGCGGGAAACTACAATGAGCAGTTCTTC CATSRLAGNYNEQFF
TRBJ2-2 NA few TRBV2 TGTGCCAGCAGTGACGGGAACACCGGGGAGCTGTTTTTT CASSDGNTGELFF
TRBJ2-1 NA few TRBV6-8 TGTGCCATCAGTGGAGAGGGGGGGATTCGGAATGAGCAGTTCTTC CAISGEGGIRNEQFF
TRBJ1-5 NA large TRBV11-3 TGTGCCAGCAGCTTATCAGCCTGGGGTTATAGCAATCAGCCCCAGCATTTT CASSLSAWGYSNQPQHF
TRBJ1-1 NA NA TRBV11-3 TGTGCCAGCAGCTTTACAGGGAGTGGTACTGAAGCTTTCTTT CASSFTGSGTEAFF
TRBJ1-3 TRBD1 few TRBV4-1 TGCGCCAGCAGACCAAACAGGGGCGACTCTGGAAACACCATATATTTT CASRPNRGDSGNTIYF
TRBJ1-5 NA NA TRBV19 TGTGCCAGTAGTACTCAGCTAGGGGCCAATCAGCCCCAGCATTTT CASSTQLGANQPQHF
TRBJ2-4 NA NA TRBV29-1 TGCAGCGTTGGCTTGGCCAAAAACATTCAGTACTTC CSVGLAKNIQYF
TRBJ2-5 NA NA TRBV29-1 TGCAGCGGTGGGGGCCATCAAGAGACCCAGTACTTC CSGGGHQETQYF
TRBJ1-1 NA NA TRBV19 TGTGCCAGTAATCCTCAGGGGCCCCACACTGAAGCTTTCTTT CASNPQGPHTEAFF
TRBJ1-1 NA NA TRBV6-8 TGTGCCAGCAGTGACCGTAACACTGAAGCTTTCTTT CASSDRNTEAFF
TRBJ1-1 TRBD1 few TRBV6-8 TGTGCCAGCAGTTATAGTCCAGGGGGGGACACTGAAGCTTTCTTT CASSYSPGGDTEAFF
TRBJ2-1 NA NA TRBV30 TGTGCCTGGGTCGGGACCACCATGAGCTCCTACAATGAGCAGTTCTTC CAWVGTTMSSYNEQFF
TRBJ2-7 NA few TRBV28 TGTGCCAGCAGTTGGGCAGATACCTACGAGCAGTACTTC CASSWADTYEQYF
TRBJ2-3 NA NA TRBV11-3 TGTGCCAGCAGGCGGGGAGCTAGCACAGATACGCAGTATTTT CASRRGASTDTQYF
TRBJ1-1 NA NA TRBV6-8 TGTGCCAGCAGTGAGATGACGAACACTGAAGCTTTCTTT CASSEMTNTEAFF
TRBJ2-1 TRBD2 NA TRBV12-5 TGTGCTAGTGTTTGGGGTAGCGGGAACCCTGGCTCTCCTTTCAATGAGCAGTTCTTC CASVWGSGNPGSPFNEQFF
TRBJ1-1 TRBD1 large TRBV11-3 TGTGCCAGCAGCTTGGGGACAGGGGCCTCTCTGGTCGCTGAAGCTTTCTTT CASSLGTGASLVAEAFF
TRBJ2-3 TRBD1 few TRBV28 TGTGCCAGCAGTCTGGACAGGGCCAGCAACACAGATACGCAGTATTTT CASSLDRASNTDTQYF
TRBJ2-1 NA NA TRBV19 TGTGCCAGTAGTATTAGCCAGGGGCAGTACAACGAGCAGTTCTTC CASSISQGQYNEQFF
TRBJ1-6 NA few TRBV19 TGTGCCAGGGCCAGGGACGTCGGTTCACCCCTCCACTTT CARARDVGSPLHF
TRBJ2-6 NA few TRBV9 TGTGCCAGCACGTCCAACTCTGGGGCCAACGTCCTGACTTTC CASTSNSGANVLTF
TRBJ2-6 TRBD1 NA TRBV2 TGTGCCAGCAGCGCCATGGACAGGTCTGGGGCCAACGTCCTGACTTTC CASSAMDRSGANVLTF
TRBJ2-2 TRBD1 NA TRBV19 TGTGCCAGTAGGTCATACAGGGGAGCCGGGGAGCTGTTTTTT CASRSYRGAGELFF
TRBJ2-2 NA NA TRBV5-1 TGCGCCAGCAGCTCAAGTCCCACCCTTGGCACCGGGGAGCTGTTTTTT CASSSSPTLGTGELFF
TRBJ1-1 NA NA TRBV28 TGTGCCAGCAGGTGGGGAACAGGGAGAAGCACTGAAGCTTTCTTT CASRWGTGRSTEAFF
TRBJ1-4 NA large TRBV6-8 TGTGCCAGCACCACGGGAAGGGAAAAACTGTTTTTT CASTTGREKLFF
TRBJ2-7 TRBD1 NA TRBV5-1 TGCGCCAGCAGCACGGGACAGGGGACCTACGAGCAGTACTTC CASSTGQGTYEQYF
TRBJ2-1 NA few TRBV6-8 TGTGCCAGCAGTTACTCGATAGAAGGGGGGTACGGCCACAATGAGCAGTTCTTC CASSYSIEGGYGHNEQFF
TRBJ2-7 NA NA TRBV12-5 TGTGCTAGTGGTTTGGTAGCAGGGAACGAGCAGTACTTC CASGLVAGNEQYF
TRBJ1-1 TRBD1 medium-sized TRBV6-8 TGTGCCAGCAGTTACTCGCCAGGGGGGGACACTGAAGCTTTCTTT CASSYSPGGDTEAFF
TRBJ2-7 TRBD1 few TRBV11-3 TGTGCCAGCAGACAAACGATAACGGGACAGCAGTACGAGCAGTACTTC CASRQTITGQQYEQYF
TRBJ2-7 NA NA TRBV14 TGTGCCAGCAGCCGCGCAAGGGATCCTGCCTACGAGCAGTACTTC CASSRARDPAYEQYF
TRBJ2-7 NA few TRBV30 TGTGCCTGGAGTCGAGTTGGGGGCTACGAGCAGTACTTC CAWSRVGGYEQYF
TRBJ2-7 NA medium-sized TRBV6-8 TGTGCCAGCAGTTACCCCCCGATGAACGAGCAGTACTTC CASSYPPMNEQYF
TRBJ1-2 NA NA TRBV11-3 TGTGCCAGCAGCCCCTCGACTGGTGTCTATGGCTACACCTTC CASSPSTGVYGYTF
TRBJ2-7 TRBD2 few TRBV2 TGTGCCAGCAGGAGACTAGCGGGGGGCTCAAGAGAGCAGTACTTC CASRRLAGGSREQYF
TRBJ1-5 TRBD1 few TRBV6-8 TGTGCCAGCAGTTACACGTCGACAGGGGCGGACAATCAGCCCCAGCATTTT CASSYTSTGADNQPQHF